This TCR beta chain came from a study of control samples from healthy donors and cancer patients. The method was immunoSEQ multiplex PCR; TCRdb's version includes in-frame clones alone and lacks a portion of them. The sample includes about 150,000 clones, approximately 94% seen only once; the top ten take around 8%. The CDR3 sequence is 16 residues long. Losses at the gene ends were 0 bases for V and 4 bases for J; bases not matched to a gene: 7. Germline V gives CDR1 GTSNPN, CDR2 SVGIG (reference sequence). The sample taken for sequencing was blood. The rearrangement links TRBV30 to TRBJ2-3, with 10 nucleotides matching TRBD1. This receptor was obtained from a middle-aged woman in good health. CDR3 nucleotides: TGTGCCTGGAGTGTGGGACAGGGGAGGTTCGCAGATACGCAGTATTTT. Amino acid sequence: CAWSVGQGRFADTQYF.